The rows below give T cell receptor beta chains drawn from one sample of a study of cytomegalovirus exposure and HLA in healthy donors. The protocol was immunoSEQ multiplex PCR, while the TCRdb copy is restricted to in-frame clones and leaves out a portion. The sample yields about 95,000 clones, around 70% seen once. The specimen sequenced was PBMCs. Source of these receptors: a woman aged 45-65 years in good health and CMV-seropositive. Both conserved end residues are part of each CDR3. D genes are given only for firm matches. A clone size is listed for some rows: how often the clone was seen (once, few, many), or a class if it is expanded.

CASSFGQVGEQYF | TGTGCCAGCAGTTTTGGGCAGGTGGGCGAGCAGTACTTC | . | TRBJ2-7 | . | TRBV28
CSVDEREWGEQYF | TGCAGCGTTGATGAGCGGGAGTGGGGGGAGCAGTACTTC | . | TRBJ2-7 | TRBD2 | TRBV29-1
CASSLEETVTGEQYF | TGTGCCAGCAGCTTAGAAGAAACAGTAACCGGCGAGCAGTACTTC | . | TRBJ2-7 | . | TRBV7-6
CASSESTAGGLDTDTQYF | TGCGCCAGCAGTGAGTCGACGGCGGGAGGGCTCGACACAGATACGCAGTATTTT | . | TRBJ2-3 | TRBD2 | TRBV10-1
CAIRQGVGYNEQFF | TGTGCCATCAGGCAGGGGGTAGGCTACAATGAGCAGTTCTTC | . | TRBJ2-1 | TRBD1 | TRBV10-3
CASGQFWEQYF | TGTGCCAGTGGACAGTTCTGGGAGCAGTACTTC | few | TRBJ2-7 | . | TRBV28
CASSVDWTVNYGYTF | TGTGCCAGCAGCGTAGATTGGACAGTTAACTATGGCTACACCTTC | . | TRBJ1-2 | . | TRBV9
CASSGRPGLGVSSSYNEQFF | TGTGCCAGCAGCGGACGACCGGGACTAGGGGTGTCTAGCTCCTACAATGAGCAGTTCTTC | . | TRBJ2-1 | TRBD2 | TRBV13
CASSLDRGQGGELFF | TGTGCCAGCAGCTTGGACAGGGGGCAGGGCGGGGAGCTGTTTTTT | few | TRBJ2-2 | TRBD1 | TRBV5-6
CASGALGDTEAFF | TGTGCCAGCGGGGCGCTTGGTGACACTGAAGCTTTCTTT | once | TRBJ1-1 | . | TRBV18
CASSQETRRRGHNEQFF | TGTGCCAGCAGCCAAGAGACGAGACGGCGGGGGCACAATGAGCAGTTCTTC | . | TRBJ2-1 | . | TRBV4-2
CASSHHSLGHSYEQYF | TGTGCCAGCAGCCATCACTCTTTGGGACATTCCTACGAGCAGTACTTC | . | TRBJ2-7 | . | TRBV14
CSVEIASSYEQYF | TGCAGCGTTGAAATTGCTAGTTCCTACGAGCAGTACTTC | . | TRBJ2-7 | . | TRBV29-1
CASSQANRGNYEQYF | TGCGCCAGCAGCCAAGCTAACAGGGGCAACTACGAGCAGTACTTC | . | TRBJ2-7 | TRBD1 | TRBV4-1
CASSEPTGPNSPLHF | TGTGCCAGCAGTGAACCCACGGGTCCTAATTCACCCCTCCACTTT | . | TRBJ1-6 | . | TRBV2
CATSRDRVDEKLFF | TGTGCCACCAGCAGAGACAGGGTGGACGAAAAACTGTTTTTT | . | TRBJ1-4 | . | TRBV15
CASSQDPGDSAFF | TGCGCCAGCAGCCAAGATCCCGGGGATTCGGCTTTCTTT | . | TRBJ1-1 | . | TRBV4-1
CASSLDAGHTDTQYF | TGCGCCAGCAGCTTGGATGCCGGACACACAGATACGCAGTATTTT | . | TRBJ2-3 | . | TRBV5-1
CASSEARPGEGYGYTF | TGTGCCAGCAGTGAAGCGCGGCCAGGTGAGGGCTATGGCTACACCTTC | . | TRBJ1-2 | . | TRBV6-1
CATQGGAQDTQYF | TGTGCCACCCAGGGTGGGGCCCAAGATACGCAGTATTTT | few | TRBJ2-3 | . | TRBV28
CASSAETSRTGELFF | TGTGCCAGCAGCGCCGAGACCTCTAGAACCGGGGAGCTGTTTTTT | . | TRBJ2-2 | . | TRBV9
CASSLTTSPSSYNEQFF | TGTGCCAGCAGCTTAACGACTAGCCCGAGCTCCTACAATGAGCAGTTCTTC | . | TRBJ2-1 | TRBD2 | TRBV7-6
CASSQLSDRNYGYTF | TGTGCCAGCAGCCAACTGTCGGACAGAAACTATGGCTACACCTTC | . | TRBJ1-2 | . | TRBV28
CASSRPTGLSEKLFF | TGTGCCAGCAGCCGCCCGACAGGGCTCAGTGAAAAACTGTTTTTT | . | TRBJ1-4 | TRBD1 | TRBV4-2
CASSLTGQASYEQYF | TGTGCCAGCAGCTTAACAGGCCAGGCCTCCTACGAGCAGTACTTC | . | TRBJ2-7 | . | TRBV7-2
CASSPMRSNEQFF | TGTGCCAGCAGCCCGATGCGGAGCAATGAGCAGTTCTTC | . | TRBJ2-1 | . | TRBV9
CASSLRRQSHNQPQHF | TGTGCCAGCAGTTTGAGGAGACAGTCCCACAATCAGCCCCAGCATTTT | . | TRBJ1-5 | . | TRBV27
CASSTLRTGLTNEKLFF | TGTGCCAGTAGTACCCTGAGGACAGGATTAACTAATGAAAAACTGTTTTTT | . | TRBJ1-4 | TRBD1 | TRBV19
CASSSPQGRKSLRDEQYF | TGTGCCAGCAGCTCCCCCCAGGGGCGGAAAAGCCTTCGGGACGAGCAGTACTTC | . | TRBJ2-7 | . | TRBV11-2
CASSQDIRTDYQPQHF | TGCGCCAGCAGCCAAGATATCCGGACAGACTATCAGCCCCAGCATTTT | medium-sized | TRBJ1-5 | . | TRBV4-3
CASSPPNLPGQYF | TGTGCCAGCAGTCCACCAAACCTTCCGGGGCAGTACTTC | . | TRBJ2-7 | . | TRBV2
CASSLGGGRLNQPQHF | TGTGCCAGCAGCTTAGGCGGGGGGCGCCTAAATCAGCCCCAGCATTTT | . | TRBJ1-5 | . | TRBV7-9
CASSSFGGYGYTF | TGTGCCAGCAGTTCATTCGGCGGCTATGGCTACACCTTC | . | TRBJ1-2 | . | TRBV6-1
CASRPGQGTDTQYF | TGTGCCAGCAGACCCGGACAGGGCACAGATACGCAGTATTTT | . | TRBJ2-3 | TRBD1 | TRBV6-5
CASTVTAGGGINEQFF | TGCGCCAGCACAGTAACGGCGGGAGGTGGAATAAATGAGCAGTTCTTC | once | TRBJ2-1 | TRBD2 | TRBV5-1
CASSLLAGAAYEQYF | TGTGCCAGCAGCTTGTTAGCGGGAGCGGCCTACGAGCAGTACTTC | . | TRBJ2-7 | TRBD2 | TRBV7-2
CASNEGSNTGELFF | TGCGCCAGCAACGAGGGTTCAAACACCGGGGAGCTGTTTTTT | . | TRBJ2-2 | . | TRBV5-1
CASSQRNVPGARTDTQYF | TGCGCCAGCAGCCAACGAAATGTACCGGGAGCTCGGACAGATACGCAGTATTTT | . | TRBJ2-3 | . | TRBV4-3
CASSFQGSTEAFF | TGTGCCAGCAGCTTCCAGGGGAGCACTGAAGCTTTCTTT | once | TRBJ1-1 | . | TRBV11-2
CASSKRQDGQPQHF | TGTGCCAGCAGTAAAAGACAGGATGGGCAGCCCCAGCATTTT | . | TRBJ1-5 | . | TRBV2
CASTVAGGIGELFF | TGCGCCAGCACTGTAGCGGGAGGAATCGGGGAGCTGTTTTTT | few | TRBJ2-2 | TRBD2 | TRBV5-1
CASSPIGGRVTNEKLFF | TGCGCCAGCAGCCCCATTGGGGGCCGGGTAACTAATGAAAAACTGTTTTTT | few | TRBJ1-4 | . | TRBV5-1
CASSEDGGATEAFF | TGTGCCAGCAGTGAAGACGGAGGGGCCACTGAAGCTTTCTTT | . | TRBJ1-1 | . | TRBV2
CASSPGRDSYGYTF | TGTGCCAGCTCGCCTGGGAGGGATTCCTATGGCTACACCTTC | few | TRBJ1-2 | . | TRBV19
CASSLPTGTPEPLHF | TGTGCCAGCAGCTTGCCCACCGGGACACCGGAACCCCTCCACTTT | . | TRBJ1-6 | . | TRBV5-4
CASSWGRLAGGEGEQFF | TGTGCCAGCAGCTGGGGAAGACTAGCGGGAGGCGAAGGGGAGCAGTTCTTC | . | TRBJ2-1 | TRBD2 | TRBV11-3
CASSFGLAGGPSTDTQYF | TGTGCCAGCAGCTTCGGACTAGCGGGAGGGCCTAGCACAGATACGCAGTATTTT | . | TRBJ2-3 | TRBD2 | TRBV5-4